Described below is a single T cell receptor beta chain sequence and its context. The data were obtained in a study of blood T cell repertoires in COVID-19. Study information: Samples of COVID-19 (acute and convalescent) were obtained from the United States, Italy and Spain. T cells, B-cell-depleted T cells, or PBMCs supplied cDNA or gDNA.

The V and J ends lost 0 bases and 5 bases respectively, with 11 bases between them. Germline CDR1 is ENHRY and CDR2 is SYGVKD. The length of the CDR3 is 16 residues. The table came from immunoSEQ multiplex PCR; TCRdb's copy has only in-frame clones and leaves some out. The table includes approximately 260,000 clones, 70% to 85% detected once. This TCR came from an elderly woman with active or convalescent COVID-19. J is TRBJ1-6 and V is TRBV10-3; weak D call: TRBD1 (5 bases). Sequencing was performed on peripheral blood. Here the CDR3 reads CAISESRQSNNSPLHF. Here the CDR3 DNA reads TGTGCCATCAGTGAGTCCCGACAGTCCAATAATTCACCCCTCCACTTT.